Only one count was recorded for the clone carrying this TCR beta chain. Its antigen is as yet unknown. The data derive from a study of shared clonotypes between healthy human individuals. General study results and limits: Tissues were not sampled, only blood, and their repertoires likely differ.

Clones were sequenced by immunoSEQ multiplex PCR, and TCRdb holds only the in-frame ones, with some missing. The data hold 1,500,000 or so clones, with approximately 98.5% observed a single time. The study enrolled healthy HIV-negative adults without recent acute infections or vaccinations as donors. All donors were Caucasian adults living in Nashville, Tennessee. This receptor was obtained from a man aged 30 to 39 in good health. The sequencing input was naive CD4+ T cells sorted from blood. Described subset: CD45RA+ positively selected.

In nucleotides, the CDR3 is TGTGCCAGCAGTGAACTATTAGCGGAAGAGACCCAGTACTTC. It specifies CASSELLAEETQYF. This chain links TRBV2 with TRBJ2-5; TRBD2 is a possible D gene (6 bases). Germline V gene data show CDR1 as SNHLY and CDR2 as FYNNEI. Trimming shortened V by 2 bases and J by 3 bases, and 10 bases separated the two germline ends. There are 14 residues in the CDR3.